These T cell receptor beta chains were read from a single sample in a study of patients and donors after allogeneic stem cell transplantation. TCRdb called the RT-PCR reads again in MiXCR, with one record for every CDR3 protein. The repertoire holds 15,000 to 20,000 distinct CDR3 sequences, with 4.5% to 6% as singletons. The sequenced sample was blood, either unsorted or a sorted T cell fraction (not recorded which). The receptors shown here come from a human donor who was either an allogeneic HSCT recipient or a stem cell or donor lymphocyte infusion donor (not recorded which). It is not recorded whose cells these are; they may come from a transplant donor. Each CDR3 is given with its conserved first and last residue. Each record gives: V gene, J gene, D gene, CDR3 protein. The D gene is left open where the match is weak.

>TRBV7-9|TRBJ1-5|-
CASSPITGSSTNQPQHF
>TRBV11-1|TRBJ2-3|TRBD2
CASSLDLSWGRAADTQYF
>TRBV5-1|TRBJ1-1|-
CASSFLDWNTEAFF
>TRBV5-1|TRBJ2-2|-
CASSLQVTGELFF
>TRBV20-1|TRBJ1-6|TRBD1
CSAPRQGASSYNSPLHF
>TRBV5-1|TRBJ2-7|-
CASSLGLAKEQYF
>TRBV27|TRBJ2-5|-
CDSSRLSTGRPQETQYF
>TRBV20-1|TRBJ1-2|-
CSAPQDSYGYTF
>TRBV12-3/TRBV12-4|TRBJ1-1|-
CASTSRVNTEAFF
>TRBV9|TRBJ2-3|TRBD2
CASSVGEGSLGVSQYF
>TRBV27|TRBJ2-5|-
CASRKETQYF
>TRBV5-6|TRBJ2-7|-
CASSSHGYTAYEQYF
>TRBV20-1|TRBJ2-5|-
CSASFWSVETQYF
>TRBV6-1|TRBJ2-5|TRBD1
CASSRQGTWRETQYF